This entry describes one TCR beta chain. The CDR3 has 12 amino acids. CDR1 ENHRY and CDR2 SYGVKD come from the germline V gene. Trimming took off 4 bases at V and 0 bases at J, with 4 bases between the two ends. Libraries were prepared by immunoSEQ multiplex PCR; TCRdb keeps only in-frame clonotypes and omits some of them. The data contain 20,000 to 30,000 clones, about 80% of them singletons. The record originates from a study of blood T cell repertoires in COVID-19. Sequencing was carried out using peripheral blood. This TCR derives from a human donor in a cohort sampled during active COVID-19. V and J are TRBV10-3 and TRBJ2-7, with D uncertain. The CDR3 protein is CAISALSYEQYF. The CDR3 nucleotides are TGTGCCATCAGTGCCCTCTCCTACGAGCAGTACTTC.